The rows below give T cell receptor beta chains drawn from one sample of a study of T cell responses to AZD1222 COVID-19 vaccine. The table came from immunoSEQ multiplex PCR; TCRdb's copy has only in-frame clones and leaves some out. The sample records around 120,000 clones, about 95% being singletons. Sample: peripheral blood, taken on day 0 of AZD1222 vaccination. The source is an adult in good health. Each CDR3 is given with its conserved first and last residue. Fields, in order: CDR3 length, V gene, CDR3 protein.

CDR3 length: 14
V gene: TRBV5-5
CDR3 protein: CASSRDRDFGALHF

CDR3 length: 17
V gene: TRBV28
CDR3 protein: CASRTRGVGYSNQPQHF

CDR3 length: 12
V gene: TRBV6-5
CDR3 protein: CASRTGNYGYTF

CDR3 length: 15
V gene: TRBV2
CDR3 protein: CASSRVQRINYGYTF

CDR3 length: 14
V gene: TRBV30
CDR3 protein: CAWSQGSSYNEQFF

CDR3 length: 15
V gene: TRBV7-2
CDR3 protein: CASSLGPTSNYGYTF

CDR3 length: 15
V gene: TRBV9
CDR3 protein: CASSVGVRGEETQYF

CDR3 length: 18
V gene: TRBV2
CDR3 protein: CASSEAEDGYIANYGYTF

CDR3 length: 15
V gene: TRBV18
CDR3 protein: CASSPGQSLNTEAFF

CDR3 length: 15
V gene: TRBV6-5
CDR3 protein: CASSVNILSNQPQHF

CDR3 length: 22
V gene: TRBV4-2
CDR3 protein: CASSPRAVRDRKPLNSGNTIYF

CDR3 length: 15
V gene: TRBV13
CDR3 protein: CASSFGSGGNNEQFF

CDR3 length: 12
V gene: TRBV7-9
CDR3 protein: CASSFDGSYYTF

CDR3 length: 20
V gene: TRBV6-2/TRBV6-3
CDR3 protein: CASSFPGQGAKGMKAGELFF

CDR3 length: 12
V gene: TRBV2
CDR3 protein: CASRRTGEKLFF

CDR3 length: 12
V gene: TRBV10-3
CDR3 protein: CAIRDSSYGYTF

CDR3 length: 15
V gene: TRBV4-2
CDR3 protein: CASSQRTGRTNEQFF

CDR3 length: 15
V gene: TRBV15
CDR3 protein: CATSSTAGGGQPQHF

CDR3 length: 13
V gene: TRBV6-5
CDR3 protein: CASSRGEQETQYF

CDR3 length: 13
V gene: TRBV6-5
CDR3 protein: CASTGPKSNEQFF

CDR3 length: 15
V gene: TRBV7-9
CDR3 protein: CASSLAYPDKSAYTF

CDR3 length: 16
V gene: TRBV7-3
CDR3 protein: CASSLDRVGANEKLFF

CDR3 length: 15
V gene: TRBV15
CDR3 protein: CATSRDPGPQDGYTF

CDR3 length: 15
V gene: TRBV7-2
CDR3 protein: CASSWGTGYNSPLHF

CDR3 length: 14
V gene: TRBV5-4
CDR3 protein: CASSPIDGTDTQYF

CDR3 length: 15
V gene: TRBV5-4
CDR3 protein: CASSPIPGQGYEQYF

CDR3 length: 14
V gene: TRBV7-9
CDR3 protein: CASSPKAGGHGQFF

CDR3 length: 13
V gene: TRBV29-1
CDR3 protein: CSGGDREGYGYTF

CDR3 length: 21
V gene: TRBV4-1
CDR3 protein: CASSQAAPGTPRLSTNEKLFF

CDR3 length: 15
V gene: TRBV5-1
CDR3 protein: CASNEGAYFTYEQYF

CDR3 length: 16
V gene: TRBV5-1
CDR3 protein: CASSPTLGGSYNEQFF

CDR3 length: 16
V gene: TRBV19
CDR3 protein: CASSPYRGPDTGELFF

CDR3 length: 13
V gene: TRBV7-2
CDR3 protein: CASSSLRGDGYTF

CDR3 length: 16
V gene: TRBV15
CDR3 protein: CATSRDRENSNQPQHF

CDR3 length: 15
V gene: TRBV29-1
CDR3 protein: CSVHQGSPATDTQYF

CDR3 length: 14
V gene: TRBV9
CDR3 protein: CASSVEANSLEQYF

CDR3 length: 15
V gene: TRBV6-5
CDR3 protein: CASRTGRRMNTEAFF

CDR3 length: 14
V gene: TRBV11-1
CDR3 protein: CASSINRGGSPLHF

CDR3 length: 15
V gene: TRBV13
CDR3 protein: CASSFAGGAYNEQFF

CDR3 length: 14
V gene: TRBV7-9
CDR3 protein: CASRKDRAGNTIYF

CDR3 length: 14
V gene: TRBV28
CDR3 protein: CASRTGYSNQPQHF

CDR3 length: 13
V gene: TRBV2
CDR3 protein: CASSRSRNQPQHF

CDR3 length: 11
V gene: TRBV28
CDR3 protein: CASSPGDGYTF

CDR3 length: 14
V gene: TRBV28
CDR3 protein: CASSQTGYTGELFF

CDR3 length: 12
V gene: TRBV18
CDR3 protein: CASSPLDNEQFF

CDR3 length: 17
V gene: TRBV5-1
CDR3 protein: CASSPPTLAGANNEQFF

CDR3 length: 15
V gene: TRBV6-1
CDR3 protein: CASSEEGQGGEKLFF

CDR3 length: 17
V gene: TRBV6-2/TRBV6-3
CDR3 protein: CASSSGTSGGRGYEQYF

CDR3 length: 13
V gene: TRBV19
CDR3 protein: CASSIRTDLGYTF

CDR3 length: 15
V gene: TRBV7-9
CDR3 protein: CASSPRQGLNTEAFF

CDR3 length: 15
V gene: TRBV7-9
CDR3 protein: CASNYRAQGNTEAFF

CDR3 length: 14
V gene: TRBV6-1
CDR3 protein: CASSEARQGTRAFF

CDR3 length: 12
V gene: TRBV24-1
CDR3 protein: CATSDGPGGAFF

CDR3 length: 14
V gene: TRBV6-5
CDR3 protein: CASSQTGGNTEAFF

CDR3 length: 14
V gene: TRBV3-1/TRBV3-2
CDR3 protein: CASSQAGVDQPQHF

CDR3 length: 18
V gene: TRBV7-2
CDR3 protein: CASSLVGTISSYNSPLHF

CDR3 length: 16
V gene: TRBV9
CDR3 protein: CASSVSDRGNYNEQFF

CDR3 length: 16
V gene: TRBV5-1
CDR3 protein: CASSCRDRNGNQPQHF

CDR3 length: 15
V gene: TRBV28
CDR3 protein: CASSLHQTGGYGYTF

CDR3 length: 14
V gene: TRBV6-5
CDR3 protein: CASSYSYRGYGYTF